A single sample gave rise to the 25 T cell receptor beta chains below, sequenced in a study of cytomegalovirus exposure and HLA in healthy donors. Use of 60 Vbeta and 13 Jbeta primers characterized the PCR. Only in-frame clones appear in the TCRdb table, and some are missing; sequencing was by immunoSEQ multiplex PCR. Of under 150,000 clones listed, about four fifths were seen once; the top ten hold 4% to 4.5%. Sequences were obtained from PBMCs. The receptors derive from a woman aged 40 to 49 in good health and CMV-seronegative.

The V call is TRBV6-5, the J call TRBJ1-1; D ambiguous. V lost 2 bases, J lost 2 bases, and 6 bases lay in between. The CDR3 runs 13 residues. Germline CDR1 reads MNHEY; CDR2 reads SVGAGI. This CDR3 is CASSYAGNTEAFF. The CDR3 bases are TGTGCCAGCAGTTACGCAGGAAACACTGAAGCTTTCTTT.

This clone has more than one count but fewer than ten. The chain uses TRBV5-1 and TRBJ2-7, with TRBD2 matching over 15 bases. Germline V CDR1 and CDR2: SGHRS, YFSETQ. V lost 0 bases and J lost 5; bases outside the gene matches: 12. The CDR3 is made up of 19 amino acids. The CDR3 sequence: CASSLVGTSGRPSVHEQYF. CDR3 coding DNA: TGCGCCAGCAGCTTGGTGGGGACTAGCGGGAGGCCCTCGGTCCACGAGCAGTACTTC.

The chain recombines TRBV27 with TRBJ2-7; possible D gene TRBD2, 6 bases. V lost 6 bases and J lost 0, with 12 bases in between. Germline lookup yields CDR1 MNHEY and CDR2 SMNVEV (reference sequence). This CDR3 region has 14 residues. In DNA form, the CDR3 reads TGTGCCAGCAGGATTAGGGGAGGCTCCTACGAGCAGTACTTC. It specifies CASRIRGGSYEQYF.

The V call is TRBV19, the J call TRBJ2-3; a weak D match, TRBD2 (6 bases). Germline CDR1 and CDR2: LNHDA and SQIVND (reference sequence). This CDR3 is built from 16 residues. Trimming removed 1 base at V and 2 bases at J, with 13 bases between. In DNA, the CDR3 is TGTGCCAGTAGTATAGGGATGGGGGGATCCACAGATACGCAGTATTTT. This codes for CASSIGMGGSTDTQYF.

This clone was seen only once. This sequence joins TRBV6-5 and TRBJ2-5; D possibly corresponds to TRBD1 (5 bases). V shed 0 bases and J shed 8 bases, with 10 bases lying between them. There are 13 residues in the CDR3. The germline V gene has CDR1 MNHEY and CDR2 SVGAGI. This chain's CDR3 is CASSYSPGSTQYF. CDR3 nucleotide sequence: TGTGCCAGCAGTTACTCGCCAGGGTCAACCCAGTACTTC.

The chain employs TRBV27 and TRBJ2-3; D is perhaps TRBD2 (5 bases). There are 14 residues in the CDR3. The germline CDR1 and CDR2 sequences are MNHEY and SMNVEV (reference sequence). The V end was cut by 2 bases, the J end by 5 bases, with 11 bases between. CDR3 bases: TGTGCCAGCAGTTTACCGGGCCGGGGAGATACGCAGTATTTT. It specifies CASSLPGRGDTQYF.

CDR3 amino acids: CASSDSGTSLMTQYF. CDR3 bases: TGTGCCAGCAGTGACTCCGGGACTAGCCTGATGACGCAGTATTTT. This chain joins TRBV2 and TRBJ2-3; TRBD2 aligns across 9 bases. Trimming at V came to 3 bases and at J to 9 bases, leaving 10 bases not matched to a gene. This CDR3 has 15 residues. Germline CDR1 reads SNHLY; CDR2 reads FYNNEI.

A word on this clone: The CDR3 end shows no conserved phenylalanine or tryptophan, and so a read error is likely. Because the CDR3's place on the DNA is in doubt, the DNA is left out and the CDR3 is given as listed by TCRdb. The chain employs TRBV6-4 and TRBJ2-4; the table's D call TRBD1 went unverified against the DNA. Germline lookup yields CDR1 MRHNA and CDR2 SNTAGT. 11 amino acids form the CDR3, both terminal residues included. CDR3 in amino acids: CASSAWTAPRS.

The chain combines TRBV11-3 with TRBJ2-7, with TRBD2 matching over 8 bases. There are 14 residues in the CDR3. Germline CDR1 SGHNT, CDR2 YENEEA. V lost 1 base and J lost 2; bases outside the gene matches: 1. The CDR3 loop is CASSLASGPYEQYF. For the CDR3, the DNA is TGTGCCAGCAGCTTAGCTAGCGGGCCCTACGAGCAGTACTTC.

This chain connects TRBV27 to TRBJ2-5; 15 bases agree with TRBD2. Unmatched junction bases numbered 5, after V lost 4 bases and J lost 2 bases. The CDR3 extends over 17 amino acids. Germline V gives CDR1 MNHEY, CDR2 SMNVEV (reference sequence). The CDR3 region has the DNA TGTGCCAGCAGTTGGACTAGCGGGAGGGCCGGGCAAGAGACCCAGTACTTC. Encoded protein: CASSWTSGRAGQETQYF.

This clone turned up a few times. V usage is TRBV19 and J usage is TRBJ1-1; possible D gene TRBD1, 6 bases. Trimming removed 5 bases at V and 0 bases at J, with 7 bases between. Germline V lookup: CDR1 LNHDA, CDR2 SQIVND (reference sequence). CDR3 length equals 13 residues. CDR3 loop: CASSGTLNTEAFF. CDR3 sequence (DNA): TGTGCCAGTAGTGGGACATTGAACACTGAAGCTTTCTTT. Full variable domain (outside the CDR3, taken from reference TRBV19 and TRBJ1-1): DGGITQSPKYLFRKEGQNVTLSCEQNLNHDAMYWYRQDPGQGLRLIYYSQIVNDFQKGDIAEGYSVSREKKESFPLTVTSAQKNPTAFYLCASSGTLNTEAFFGQGTRLTVV.

The V gene is TRBV5-1, the J gene TRBJ1-3, with unresolved D. Trimming removed 0 bases at V and 0 bases at J, with 10 bases between. Germline V gene sequence: CDR1 SGHRS, CDR2 YFSETQ. The CDR3 consists of 16 residues. The CDR3 loop is CASSLDQQSSGNTIYF. Written as DNA, the CDR3 is TGCGCCAGCAGCTTGGACCAACAGAGCTCTGGAAACACCATATATTTT. Supplemented by reference TRBV5-1 and TRBJ1-3, the full variable domain reads KAGVTQTPRYLIKTRGQQVTLSCSPISGHRSVSWYQQTPGQGLQFLFEYFSETQRNKGNFPGRFSGRQFSNSRSEMNVSTLELGDSALYLCASSLDQQSSGNTIYFGEGSWLTVV.

The chain links TRBV6-6 to TRBJ1-5; possibly TRBD1 for D (5 bases). Germline values: CDR1 MNHNY, CDR2 SVGAGI (reference sequence). The CDR3 loop spans 14 amino acids. V was cut by 8 bases and J by 2 bases, with 13 bases left in between. CDR3: CASAGLIGNQPQHF. In nucleotides, the CDR3 is TGTGCCAGCGCAGGGCTGATCGGCAATCAGCCCCAGCATTTT.

The rearrangement uses TRBV5-6 and TRBJ2-5; 9 bases match TRBD2. CDR3 length equals 17 residues. V dropped 0 bases and J dropped 4; count of bases not matched to a gene: 10. Germline V CDR1 and CDR2: SGHDT, YYEEEE. The CDR3 DNA is TGTGCCAGCAGCTTGGGGGTCGGCGGGAGGGCCGGAGAGACCCAGTACTTC. Translating gives CASSLGVGGRAGETQYF.

V gene TRBV29-1 combines with J gene TRBJ2-5, with a weak D call TRBD1 (6 bases). Trimming removed 3 bases at V and 1 base at J, with 12 bases between. CDR1 SQVTM and CDR2 ANQGSEA come from the germline V gene. The CDR3 length is 14 residues. The DNA of the CDR3 is TGCAGCGTTGAGGTAGTAGGGGGCCAAGAGACCCAGTACTTC. Protein: CSVEVVGGQETQYF.

In its sample, this clone was seen a few times. The rearrangement joins TRBV29-1 to TRBJ2-7; a weak D match, TRBD2 (5 bases). Per the germline V gene, CDR1 is SQVTM and CDR2 is ANQGSEA. V shed 4 bases and J shed 3 bases, with 7 bases lying between them. CDR3 length equals 11 residues. This CDR3 is CSVGSGYEQYF. In nucleotides, the CDR3 is TGCAGCGTTGGGAGCGGCTACGAGCAGTACTTC.

The chain is built from TRBV20-1 and TRBJ1-2, with TRBD1 as a possible D gene (6 bases). Germline assignment: CDR1 DFQATT and CDR2 SNEGSKA (reference sequence). The CDR3 contains 10 residues. Trimming took 0 bases from V and 14 from J, leaving 10 bases between them. CDR3 residues: CSARENRATF. The CDR3 DNA reads TGCAGTGCTAGAGAAAACAGGGCTACCTTC.

For this clone: At the DNA level, this CDR3 is encoded by other sequences in the same sample as well. The chain joins TRBV27 to TRBJ1-1; possibly TRBD1 for D (6 bases). The CDR3 loop spans 11 amino acids. Germline assignment: CDR1 MNHEY and CDR2 SMNVEV (reference sequence). The V end was cut by 6 bases, the J end by 8 bases, with 10 bases between. CDR3 coding DNA: TGTGCCAGCAGCCCCGGGACAGAAGCTTTCTTT. Amino acids: CASSPGTEAFF.

V and J are TRBV27 and TRBJ2-7; D is possibly TRBD1 (6 bases). Trimming pared 3 bases from V and 4 bases from J, leaving 13 bases between. This CDR3 is 14 amino acids long. Germline lookup yields CDR1 MNHEY and CDR2 SMNVEV (reference sequence). Here the CDR3 reads CASSLSVGAYEQYF. The DNA for the CDR3 is TGTGCCAGCAGTTTGTCGGTGGGGGCGTACGAGCAGTACTTC.

J is TRBJ2-7 and V is TRBV4-1; 7 bases align to TRBD1. After removal of 5 bases from V and 2 bases from J, the junction contained 9 bases not matched to a gene. Germline V gene sequence: CDR1 MGHRA, CDR2 YSYEKL. The CDR3 extends over 15 amino acids. The CDR3 is CASSYRTGKPYEQYF. DNA for the CDR3: TGCGCCAGCAGCTACCGGACAGGAAAACCCTACGAGCAGTACTTC.

A few counts support this clone. V usage is TRBV18 and J usage is TRBJ1-2; 8 nucleotides match TRBD1. CDR1 KGHSH and CDR2 LQKENI come from the germline V gene. J lost 4 bases, V lost 2 bases, and 9 bases had no gene match. The CDR3 consists of 16 residues. This CDR3 reads CASSPGTGQEVYGYTF. The CDR3, as DNA: TGTGCCAGCTCACCAGGGACAGGCCAAGAGGTCTATGGCTACACCTTC.

This clone occurred once. This chain links TRBV11-2 with TRBJ2-6; D is perhaps TRBD2 (5 bases). This CDR3 region has 15 residues. Germline loops: CDR1 SGHAT, CDR2 FQNNGV. The ends were cut back, 5 bases at V and 8 bases at J, with 16 bases in the middle. The CDR3 DNA sequence: TGTGCCAGCAGCCCGGGATCGTTCGTGTCCAACGTCCTGACTTTC. This codes for CASSPGSFVSNVLTF.

The chain has TRBV5-8 and TRBJ2-5, with 7 bases matching TRBD1. Germline V CDR1 and CDR2: SGHTS, YDEGEE. With 4 bases clipped from V and 1 base from J, the junction kept 10 bases outside the gene matches. The CDR3 extends over 16 amino acids. CDR3 bases: TGTGCCAGCAGCGTAGCCGGGACAGCTTCCCAAGAGACCCAGTACTTC. It translates to CASSVAGTASQETQYF. Supplemented by reference TRBV5-8 and TRBJ2-5, the full variable domain reads EAGVTQSPTHLIKTRGQQATLRCSPISGHTSVYWYQQALGLGLQFLLWYDEGEERNRGNFPPRFSGRQFPNYSSELNVNALELEDSALYLCASSVAGTASQETQYFGPGTRLLVL.

The gene calls are TRBV4-3 and TRBJ1-2, with TRBD1 as a possible D gene (6 bases). The CDR3 length is 16 residues. Germline V gene data show CDR1 as LGHNA and CDR2 as YSLEER. The V end was cut by 8 bases, the J end by 4 bases, with 23 bases between. The CDR3 DNA reads TGCGCCAGCGGACAGAGGACAGCCTCGGGCGGCTATGGCTACACCTTC. Protein sequence: CASGQRTASGGYGYTF.

The chain joins TRBV4-1 to TRBJ1-2, with D unclear. The V gene's germline CDR1 is MGHRA and CDR2 YSYEKL. The CDR3 length is 16 residues. Trimming pared 0 bases from V and 4 bases from J, leaving 15 bases between. CDR3 sequence reads: CASSQDPPENVYGYTF. CDR3 nucleotides: TGCGCCAGCAGCCAAGACCCCCCTGAGAATGTCTATGGCTACACCTTC.